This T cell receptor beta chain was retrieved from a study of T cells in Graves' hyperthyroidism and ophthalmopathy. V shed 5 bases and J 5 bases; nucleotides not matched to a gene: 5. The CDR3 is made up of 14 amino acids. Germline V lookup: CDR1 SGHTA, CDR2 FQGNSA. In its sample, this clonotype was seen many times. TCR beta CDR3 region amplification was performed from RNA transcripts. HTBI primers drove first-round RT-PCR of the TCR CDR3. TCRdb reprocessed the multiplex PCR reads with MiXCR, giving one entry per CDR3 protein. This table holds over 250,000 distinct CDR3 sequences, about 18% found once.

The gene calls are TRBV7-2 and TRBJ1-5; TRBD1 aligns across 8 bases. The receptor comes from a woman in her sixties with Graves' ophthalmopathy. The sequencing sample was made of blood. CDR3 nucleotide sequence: TGTGCCAGCAGCACCTCGACAGGGGATCAGCCCCAGCATTTT. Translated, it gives CASSTSTGDQPQHF.